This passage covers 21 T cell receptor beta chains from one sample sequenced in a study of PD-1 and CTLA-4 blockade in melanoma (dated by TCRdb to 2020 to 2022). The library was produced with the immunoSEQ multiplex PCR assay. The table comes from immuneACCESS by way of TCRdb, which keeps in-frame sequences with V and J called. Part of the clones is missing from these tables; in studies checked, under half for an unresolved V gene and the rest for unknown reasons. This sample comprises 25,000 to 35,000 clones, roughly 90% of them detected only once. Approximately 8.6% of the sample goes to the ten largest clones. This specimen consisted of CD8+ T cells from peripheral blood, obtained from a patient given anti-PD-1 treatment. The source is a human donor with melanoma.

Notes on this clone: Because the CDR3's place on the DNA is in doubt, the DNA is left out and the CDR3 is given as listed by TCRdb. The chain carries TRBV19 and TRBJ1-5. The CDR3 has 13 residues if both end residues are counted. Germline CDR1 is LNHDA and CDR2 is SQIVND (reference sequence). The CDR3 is CASSDTPAGPSIF.

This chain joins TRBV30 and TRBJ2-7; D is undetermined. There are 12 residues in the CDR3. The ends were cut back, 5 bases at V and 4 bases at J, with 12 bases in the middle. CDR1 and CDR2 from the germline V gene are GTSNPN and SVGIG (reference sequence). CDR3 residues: CAWGPVGYEQYF. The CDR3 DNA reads TGTGCCTGGGGGCCGGTGGGGTACGAGCAGTACTTC.

Here the CDR3 DNA reads TGTGCCAGCCGGCTAGCGGGAATAGAGACCCAGTACTTC. Encoded protein: CASRLAGIETQYF. The chain recombines TRBV6-5 with TRBJ2-5, with 9 bases lining up with TRBD2. With V trimmed by 8 bases and J by 4 bases, 5 bases remained unmatched. CDR1 and CDR2 from the germline V gene are MNHEY and SVGAGI. The CDR3 loop spans 13 amino acids.

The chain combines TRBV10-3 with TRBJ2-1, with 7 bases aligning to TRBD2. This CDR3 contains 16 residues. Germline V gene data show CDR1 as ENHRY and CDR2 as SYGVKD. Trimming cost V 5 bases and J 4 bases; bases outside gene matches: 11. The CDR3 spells CAISPLGDYPYNEQFF. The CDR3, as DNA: TGTGCCATCAGTCCTCTGGGGGACTACCCGTACAATGAGCAGTTCTTC.

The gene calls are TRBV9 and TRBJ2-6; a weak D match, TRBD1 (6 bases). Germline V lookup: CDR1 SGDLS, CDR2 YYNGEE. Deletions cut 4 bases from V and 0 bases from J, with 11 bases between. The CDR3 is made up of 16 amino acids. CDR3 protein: CASSLGQSSGANVLTF. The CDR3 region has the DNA TGTGCCAGCAGCCTAGGACAGAGCTCTGGGGCCAACGTCCTGACTTTC.

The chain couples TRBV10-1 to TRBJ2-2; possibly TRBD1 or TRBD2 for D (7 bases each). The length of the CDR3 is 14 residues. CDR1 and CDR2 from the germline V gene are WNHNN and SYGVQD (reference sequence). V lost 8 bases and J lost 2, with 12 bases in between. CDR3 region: CASGRDSNTGELFF. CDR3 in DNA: TGCGCCAGCGGGAGGGACAGTAACACCGGGGAGCTGTTTTTT.

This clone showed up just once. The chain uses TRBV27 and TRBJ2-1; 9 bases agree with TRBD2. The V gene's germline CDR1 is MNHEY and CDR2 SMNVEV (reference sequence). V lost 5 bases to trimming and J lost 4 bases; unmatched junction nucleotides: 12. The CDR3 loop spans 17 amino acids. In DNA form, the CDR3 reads TGTGCCAGCAGTCCACCCCCCCTAGCGGGATATTACAATGAGCAGTTCTTC. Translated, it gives CASSPPPLAGYYNEQFF.

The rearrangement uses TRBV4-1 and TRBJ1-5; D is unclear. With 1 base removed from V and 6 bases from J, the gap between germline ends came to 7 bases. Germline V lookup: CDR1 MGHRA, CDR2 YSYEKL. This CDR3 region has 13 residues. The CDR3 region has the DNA TGCGCCAGCAGCCAAGGGAACACTCAGCCCCAGCATTTT. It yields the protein CASSQGNTQPQHF.

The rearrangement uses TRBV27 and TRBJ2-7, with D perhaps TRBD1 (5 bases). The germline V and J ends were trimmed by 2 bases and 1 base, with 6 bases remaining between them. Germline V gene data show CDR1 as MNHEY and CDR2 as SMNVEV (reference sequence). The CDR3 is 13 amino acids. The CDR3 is CASSLAGSYEQYF. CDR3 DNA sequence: TGTGCCAGCAGTTTAGCAGGGTCCTACGAGCAGTACTTC.

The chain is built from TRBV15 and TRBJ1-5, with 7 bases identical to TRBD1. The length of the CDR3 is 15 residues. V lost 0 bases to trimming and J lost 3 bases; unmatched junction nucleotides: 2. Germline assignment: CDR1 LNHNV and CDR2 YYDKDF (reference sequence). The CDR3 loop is CATSRETGPNQPQHF. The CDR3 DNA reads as TGTGCCACCAGCAGAGAGACAGGGCCCAATCAGCCCCAGCATTTT.

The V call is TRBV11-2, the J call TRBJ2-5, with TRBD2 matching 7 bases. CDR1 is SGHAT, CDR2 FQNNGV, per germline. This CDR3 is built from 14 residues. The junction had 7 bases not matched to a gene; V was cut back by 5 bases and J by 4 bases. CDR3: CASSPRDYLETQYF. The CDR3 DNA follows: TGTGCCAGCAGCCCCCGGGACTACTTAGAGACCCAGTACTTC.

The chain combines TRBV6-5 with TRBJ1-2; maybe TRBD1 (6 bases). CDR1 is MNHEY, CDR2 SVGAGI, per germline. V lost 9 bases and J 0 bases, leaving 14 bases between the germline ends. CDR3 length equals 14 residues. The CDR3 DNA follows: TGTGCCAGTACTGGGTCAGGGGCTAACTATGGCTACACCTTC. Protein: CASTGSGANYGYTF.

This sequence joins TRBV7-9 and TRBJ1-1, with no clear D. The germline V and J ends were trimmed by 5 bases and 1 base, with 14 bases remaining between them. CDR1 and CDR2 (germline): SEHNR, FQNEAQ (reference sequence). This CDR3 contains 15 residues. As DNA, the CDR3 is TGTGCCAGCAGCGCGACTACAAATAGGAACACTGAAGCTTTCTTT. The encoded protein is CASSATTNRNTEAFF.

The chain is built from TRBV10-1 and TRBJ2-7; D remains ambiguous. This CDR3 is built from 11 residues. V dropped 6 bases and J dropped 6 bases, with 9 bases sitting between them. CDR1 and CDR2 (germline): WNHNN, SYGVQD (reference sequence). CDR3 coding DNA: TGCGCCAGCAGCATGGATTCCGAGCAGTACTTC. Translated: CASSMDSEQYF.

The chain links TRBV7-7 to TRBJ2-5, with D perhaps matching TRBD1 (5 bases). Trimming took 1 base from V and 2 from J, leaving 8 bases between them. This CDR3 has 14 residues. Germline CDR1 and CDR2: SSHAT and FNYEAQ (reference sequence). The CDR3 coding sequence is TGTGCCAGCAGCTTAGATGCAGGGCAAGAGACCCAGTACTTC. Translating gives CASSLDAGQETQYF.

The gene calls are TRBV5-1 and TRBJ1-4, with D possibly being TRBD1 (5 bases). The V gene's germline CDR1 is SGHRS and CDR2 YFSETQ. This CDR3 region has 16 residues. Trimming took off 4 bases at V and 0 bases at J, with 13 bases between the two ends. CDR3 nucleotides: TGCGCCAGCAGCGGGGGAGATCCTGCAACTAATGAAAAACTGTTTTTT. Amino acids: CASSGGDPATNEKLFF. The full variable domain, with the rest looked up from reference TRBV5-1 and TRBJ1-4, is KAGVTQTPRYLIKTRGQQVTLSCSPISGHRSVSWYQQTPGQGLQFLFEYFSETQRNKGNFPGRFSGRQFSNSRSEMNVSTLELGDSALYLCASSGGDPATNEKLFFGSGTQLSVL.

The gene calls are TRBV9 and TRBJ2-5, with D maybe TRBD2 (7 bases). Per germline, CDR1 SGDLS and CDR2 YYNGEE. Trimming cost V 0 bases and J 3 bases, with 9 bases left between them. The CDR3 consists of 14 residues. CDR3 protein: CASSVAGGEETQYF. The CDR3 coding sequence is TGTGCCAGCAGCGTAGCGGGGGGCGAAGAGACCCAGTACTTC.

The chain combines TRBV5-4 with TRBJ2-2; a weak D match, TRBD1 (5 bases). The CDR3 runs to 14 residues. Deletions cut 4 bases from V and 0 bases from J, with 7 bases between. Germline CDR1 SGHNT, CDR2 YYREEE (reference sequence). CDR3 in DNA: TGTGCCAGCAGCCAGACAGCGAACACCGGGGAGCTGTTTTTT. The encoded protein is CASSQTANTGELFF.

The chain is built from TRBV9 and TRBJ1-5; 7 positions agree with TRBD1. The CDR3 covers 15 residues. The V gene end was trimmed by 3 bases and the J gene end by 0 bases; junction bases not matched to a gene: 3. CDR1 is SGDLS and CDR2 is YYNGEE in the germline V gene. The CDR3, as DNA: TGTGCCAGCAGCGAGGGGACAGATAGCAATCAGCCCCAGCATTTT. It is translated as CASSEGTDSNQPQHF.

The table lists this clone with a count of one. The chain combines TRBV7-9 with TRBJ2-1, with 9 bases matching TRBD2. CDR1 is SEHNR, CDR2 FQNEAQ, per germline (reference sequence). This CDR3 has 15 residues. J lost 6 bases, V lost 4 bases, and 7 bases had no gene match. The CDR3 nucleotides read TGTGCCAGCAGCTCCTTAGCGGGAGTAAGCAATGAGCAGTTCTTC. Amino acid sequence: CASSSLAGVSNEQFF.

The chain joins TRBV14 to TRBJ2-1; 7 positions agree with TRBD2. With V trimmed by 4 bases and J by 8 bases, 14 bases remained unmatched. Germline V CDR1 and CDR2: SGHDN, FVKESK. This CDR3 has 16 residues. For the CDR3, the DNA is TGTGCCAGCAGCCCTCTCGGGGGAGGGCCTAATTATGAGCAGTTCTTC. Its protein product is CASSPLGGGPNYEQFF.